These 17 T cell receptor beta chains share one sample of origin, sequenced in a study of OX40 agonist ivuxolimab in advanced cancers. The table came from immunoSEQ multiplex PCR; TCRdb's copy has only in-frame clones and leaves some out. The sample lists about 79,000 clones; 85% to 95% were seen once. The specimen was CD4+ or CD8+ T cells sorted from blood, collected in a trial of the OX40 agonist ivuxolimab. These receptors were collected from an adult with an advanced solid tumor such as melanoma, head and neck, liver or kidney cancer.

The chain links TRBV7-5 to TRBJ2-1; TRBD1 is the table's D call and was not checked against the DNA. TRBV7-5 is annotated as a pseudogene. There are 16 residues in the CDR3. The CDR3 sequence is CVRSLGRGALGNEQFF. In DNA form, the CDR3 reads TGTGTCAGAAGCTTAGGCAGGGGAGCACTCGGGAATGAGCAGTTCTTC.

This clone came up a few times. The V and J genes are TRBV2 and TRBJ2-1; 9 bases match TRBD2. CDR1 and CDR2 (germline): SNHLY, FYNNEI. The CDR3 runs to 16 residues. The junction had 7 bases not matched to a gene; V was cut back by 0 bases and J by 7 bases. CDR3 residues: CASSEARRGGSNEQFF. The CDR3 DNA reads TGTGCCAGCAGTGAAGCGCGGCGGGGGGGCTCAAATGAGCAGTTCTTC. The full variable domain, rest sourced from reference TRBV2 and TRBJ2-1, is EPEVTQTPSHQVTQMGQEVILRCVPISNHLYFYWYRQILGQKVEFLVSFYNNEISEKSEIFDDQFSVERPDGSNFTLKIRSTKLEDSAMYFCASSEARRGGSNEQFFGPGTRLTVL.

J is TRBJ2-3 and V is TRBV6-5; D uncertain. The CDR3 runs 13 residues. Trimming pared 6 bases from V and 0 bases from J, leaving 7 bases between. CDR1 is MNHEY, CDR2 SVGAGI, per germline. CDR3 sequence: CASRPRSTDTQYF. The CDR3 DNA is TGTGCCAGCAGACCTCGGAGCACAGATACGCAGTATTTT.

Here the CDR3 reads CASSLTPGLAGERLDEQFF. CDR3 DNA: TGCGCCAGCAGCCTTACACCGGGACTAGCGGGGGAAAGGCTCGATGAGCAGTTCTTC. The genes are TRBV4-1 and TRBJ2-1; 14 bases match TRBD2. CDR3 length equals 19 residues. The germline CDR1 and CDR2 sequences are MGHRA and YSYEKL. The ends lost 4 bases at V and 8 bases at J; junction bases unmatched: 16.

The chain carries TRBV29-1 and TRBJ2-7; the D call may be TRBD1 or TRBD2 (5 bases each). This CDR3 is 14 amino acids long. With 0 bases removed from V and 3 bases from J, the gap between germline ends came to 12 bases. The germline gives CDR1 SQVTM, CDR2 ANQGSEA. The CDR3 nucleotides are TGCAGCGTTGAAGATAATCGGGGCAGCTACGAGCAGTACTTC. It codes for CSVEDNRGSYEQYF.

The chain combines TRBV29-1 with TRBJ2-7; D remains ambiguous. The CDR3 has 14 residues. CDR1 is SQVTM and CDR2 is ANQGSEA in the germline V gene. The ends were cut back, 6 bases at V and 0 bases at J, with 15 bases in the middle. The CDR3 region has the DNA TGCAGCGTCGAACCTGACGGATACTCCTACGAGCAGTACTTC. It is translated as CSVEPDGYSYEQYF.

The chain combines TRBV7-9 with TRBJ1-5; 11 bases map to TRBD1. The germline V gene encodes CDR1 SEHNR and CDR2 FQNEAQ (reference sequence). The CDR3 spans 19 residues. Trimming took 5 bases from V and 1 from J; bases not matched to a gene: 13. CDR3 sequence: CASSPPPGQGVMSNQPQHF. CDR3 DNA sequence: TGTGCCAGCAGCCCCCCTCCGGGACAGGGGGTAATGAGCAATCAGCCCCAGCATTTT.

This clone was observed a single time. The chain links TRBV7-9 to TRBJ2-7, with 10 bases identical to TRBD1. The germline gives CDR1 SEHNR, CDR2 FQNEAQ (reference sequence). The CDR3 totals 15 residues. Trimming cost V 5 bases and J 5 bases; bases outside gene matches: 9. The CDR3 sequence: CASSPRQGAVHEQYF. CDR3 DNA sequence: TGTGCCAGCAGCCCGCGACAGGGGGCGGTCCACGAGCAGTACTTC.

The chain uses TRBV7-6 and TRBJ2-3; weak D call: TRBD2 (6 bases). Germline V lookup: CDR1 SGHVS, CDR2 FNYEAQ. V was cut by 5 bases and J by 2 bases, with 23 bases left in between. This CDR3 spans 18 amino acids. CDR3 sequence reads: CASSPGPRRDSPTDTQYF. In DNA, the CDR3 is TGTGCCAGCAGCCCAGGACCTAGACGGGACTCCCCCACAGATACGCAGTATTTT.

On this clone itself: Other DNA sequences within the sample encode an identical CDR3. This chain links TRBV19 with TRBJ2-3, with no clear D. This CDR3 is built from 11 residues. The germline V gene has CDR1 LNHDA and CDR2 SQIVND (reference sequence). Trimming removed 6 bases from V and 2 bases from J, with 3 bases in between. CDR3 loop: CASRLTDTQYF. Here the CDR3 DNA reads TGTGCCAGTAGGCTCACAGATACGCAGTATTTT.

The chain carries TRBV19 and TRBJ2-2; 12 bases fit TRBD1. The CDR3 contains 19 residues. Germline assignment: CDR1 LNHDA and CDR2 SQIVND (reference sequence). The V segment lost 0 bases and the J segment 3 bases; nucleotides outside the gene matches: 8. The CDR3 sequence: CASSIDTGTGGVDTGELFF. The CDR3 region has the DNA TGTGCCAGTAGTATAGATACCGGGACAGGGGGCGTTGACACCGGGGAGCTGTTTTTT.

The chain links TRBV2 to TRBJ2-7; a weak D match, TRBD1 (6 bases). CDR3 length: 16 residues. With 7 bases removed from V and 3 bases from J, the gap between germline ends came to 22 bases. The V gene's germline CDR1 is SNHLY and CDR2 FYNNEI. The CDR3 DNA is TGTGCCAGCAAAGGGCCCGGGATCGGACAGAACTACGAGCAGTACTTC. Encoded protein: CASKGPGIGQNYEQYF.

This chain connects TRBV13 to TRBJ2-5, with 9 bases that match TRBD2. Trimming took 4 bases from V and 3 from J; bases not matched to a gene: 9. The V gene's germline CDR1 is PRHDT and CDR2 FYEKMQ (reference sequence). The CDR3 runs 16 residues. CDR3 coding DNA: TGTGCCAGCAGCTCAAACTCGGGACTAGCAGAAGAGACCCAGTACTTC. It specifies CASSSNSGLAEETQYF.

The chain uses TRBV7-8 and TRBJ2-5; D remains ambiguous. The V gene's germline CDR1 is SGHVS and CDR2 FQNEAQ. This CDR3 is built from 16 residues. With 5 bases removed from V and 0 bases from J, the gap between germline ends came to 16 bases. As DNA, the CDR3 is TGTGCCAGCAGCGCGACCGGGTTAAAGGACCAAGAGACCCAGTACTTC. Its protein is CASSATGLKDQETQYF.

The rearrangement links TRBV5-1 to TRBJ1-6; no firm D call. V lost 0 bases and J 5 bases, leaving 6 bases between the germline ends. The CDR3 extends over 14 amino acids. CDR1 and CDR2 from the germline V gene are SGHRS and YFSETQ. The CDR3 DNA is TGCGCCAGCAGCTTGGTCGGGGATAATTCACCCCTCCACTTT. It is translated as CASSLVGDNSPLHF.

This sequence joins TRBV5-6 and TRBJ1-3, with D unresolved. The CDR3 covers 14 residues. The germline V and J ends were trimmed by 2 bases and 4 bases, with 10 bases remaining between them. CDR1 and CDR2 from the germline V gene are SGHDT and YYEEEE. The CDR3 nucleotides read TGTGCCAGCAGCTTAGGAAGAGAGGGAAACACCATATATTTT. Protein sequence: CASSLGREGNTIYF.

Written as DNA, the CDR3 is TGCAGCGTTGAAGGTATACAGGGGAGCTCCTACGAGCAGTACTTC. It is translated as CSVEGIQGSSYEQYF. The V call is TRBV29-1, the J call TRBJ2-7, with 7 bases identical to TRBD1. Germline CDR1 and CDR2: SQVTM and ANQGSEA. V dropped 1 base and J dropped 0; count of bases not matched to a gene: 6. The CDR3 spans 15 residues.